These T cell receptor beta chains were read from a single sample in a study of identical twins. MiXCR was run by TCRdb on the 5' RACE reads, yielding one entry per CDR3 protein. Here the sample spans about 1.7 million distinct CDR3 sequences, roughly 35% being singletons. Sequencing was carried out using cord blood. The source of these receptors is a newborn girl in good health. CDR3s include the opening cysteine and the closing phenylalanine or tryptophan. A D gene is named only where the DNA matches it firmly. Some rows mark clone size as missing; the rest say once, few, many or name a class of expanded clone.

abundance	d_gene	v_gene	j_gene	CDR3nt	CDR3aa
.	TRBD1	TRBV28	TRBJ1-4	TGTGCCAGCAGTGGCCGGGACAGGGGTCTGCAGGCTAATGAAAAACTGTTTTTT	CASSGRDRGLQANEKLFF
.	TRBD2	TRBV11-2	TRBJ2-1	TGTGCCAGCAGCGGGGTCGGGACTAGCGGATACAATGAGCAGTTCTTC	CASSGVGTSGYNEQFF
many	TRBD1	TRBV6-5	TRBJ1-2	TGTGCCAGCAGTCCGGACAGGTCCTTCTATGGCTACACCTTC	CASSPDRSFYGYTF
.	TRBD2	TRBV6-2/TRBV6-3	TRBJ2-3	TGTGCCAGCAGCAAACCCAGACTAGCGGGAGATACGTCGCAGTATTTT	CASSKPRLAGDTSQYF
.	TRBD1	TRBV20-1	TRBJ1-5	TGCAGTGCTAGGCCGGGACAGGGAAGCAATCAGCCCCAGCATTTT	CSARPGQGSNQPQHF
many	.	TRBV25-1	TRBJ1-2	TGTGCCAGCAGTGGGCGGAGGTCTGGCTACACCTTC	CASSGRRSGYTF
.	.	TRBV12-3/TRBV12-4	TRBJ1-2	TGTGCCAGCACCAATCCAGGGCGACATGGCTACACCTTC	CASTNPGRHGYTF
.	.	TRBV5-1	TRBJ2-5	TGCGCCAGCAGCTTGATTATCCGGACTACATCCAACAATGAGCAGTACTTC	CASSLIIRTTSNNEQYF
.	TRBD2	TRBV7-6	TRBJ2-7	TGTGCCAGCAGCCCGGGGGGACTACCCTACGAGCAGTACTTC	CASSPGGLPYEQYF
.	.	TRBV20-1	TRBJ2-3	TGCAGTGCTTCGAGGTACACAGATACGCAGTATTTT	CSASRYTDTQYF
.	.	TRBV6-5	TRBJ2-7	TGTGCCAGCAGAATTCGGGCCCTCTACGAGCAGTACTTC	CASRIRALYEQYF
.	TRBD1	TRBV7-6	TRBJ2-7	TGTGCCAGCAGCTTATCCAACAGGGACAGCGACGAGCAGTACTTC	CASSLSNRDSDEQYF
.	TRBD2	TRBV7-9	TRBJ2-7	TGTGCCAGCAGCGAGATAGCGGGAGCCTCCGTTGAGCAGTACTTC	CASSEIAGASVEQYF
many	.	TRBV7-2	TRBJ2-1	TGTGCCAGCAGCTTAGATATTAGTTTGCAGTTCTTC	CASSLDISLQFF
few	TRBD2	TRBV6-5	TRBJ2-7	TGTGCCAGCATGGTACGCCTAGCGGAGTACAATGAGCAGTACTTC	CASMVRLAEYNEQYF
.	.	TRBV5-1	TRBJ2-5	TGCGCCAGCAGCTTGCCGCGGGGCACCAGCTCCTACAATGAGCAGTACTTC	CASSLPRGTSSYNEQYF
few	TRBD1	TRBV7-2	TRBJ2-7	TGTGCCAGCAGCCACCTCTTGGACAGGACCTACGAGCAGTACTTC	CASSHLLDRTYEQYF
.	.	TRBV20-1	TRBJ2-3	TGCAGTGCTCTCAGACTCCCCACAGATACGCAGTATTTT	CSALRLPTDTQYF
.	.	TRBV12-3/TRBV12-4	TRBJ1-6	TGTGCCAGCAGTTTAGTCGAGTACTATAATTCACCCCTCCACTTT	CASSLVEYYNSPLHF
.	.	TRBV11-2	TRBJ2-1	TGTGCCAGCAGCTTAGTACCCGGGGTTGTTGAGCAGTTCTTC	CASSLVPGVVEQFF
.	.	TRBV20-1	TRBJ1-2	TGCAGTGCAACTCGGGACGGGCGGAGAGGCTACACCTTC	CSATRDGRRGYTF
.	.	TRBV12-3/TRBV12-4	TRBJ2-5	TGTGCCAGCAGTTTACCGGCCGACAGGCCATCTCGAGAGACCCAGTACTTC	CASSLPADRPSRETQYF
.	TRBD1	TRBV27	TRBJ1-6	TGTGCCAGCAGACCGCGGGACAGGGGGATTTCACCCCTCCACTTT	CASRPRDRGISPLHF
.	.	TRBV5-1	TRBJ1-6	TGCGCCAGCAGCTTGAACCCAGATAATTCACCCCTCCACTTT	CASSLNPDNSPLHF
few	.	TRBV29-1	TRBJ2-2	TGCAGCGTTGAAGATCGTACAGGGAACACCGGGGAGCTGTTTTTT	CSVEDRTGNTGELFF
many	.	TRBV10-3	TRBJ2-1	TGTGCCATCAGTGAGACAAGTAGGTCCTACAATGAGCAGTTCTTC	CAISETSRSYNEQFF
.	TRBD1	TRBV9	TRBJ1-1	TGTGCCAGCAGCCCGCGACAGGGGGGGATGAACACTGAAGCTTTCTTT	CASSPRQGGMNTEAFF
few	.	TRBV5-1	TRBJ2-3	TGCGCCAGCAGCTTGGCGGATTCTGCCTTTAGTACGCAGTATTTT	CASSLADSAFSTQYF
few	.	TRBV28	TRBJ2-4	TGTGCCAGCAGTTTATCTGGGGCAGAGGGCATTCAGTACTTC	CASSLSGAEGIQYF
.	.	TRBV7-2	TRBJ2-3	TGTGCCAGCAGCTTCCACCGTAGGACAGATACGCAGTATTTT	CASSFHRRTDTQYF
few	TRBD2	TRBV12-3/TRBV12-4	TRBJ2-1	TGTGCCAGCAGGAGACTAGCGGGACGTCATGAGCAGTTCTTC	CASRRLAGRHEQFF
.	TRBD2	TRBV11-2	TRBJ2-2	TGTGCCAGCAGCTTTCTCCGACTAGCGATGATGACCGGGGAGCTGTTTTTT	CASSFLRLAMMTGELFF
few	TRBD2	TRBV6-2/TRBV6-3	TRBJ2-5	TGTGCCAGCAATCGACTAGCGGGAAGTGAGACCCAGTACTTC	CASNRLAGSETQYF
.	TRBD1	TRBV12-3/TRBV12-4	TRBJ2-3	TGTGCCAGCAGTTTTTCGGACAGGGCCACAGATACGGAGTATTTT	CASSFSDRATDTEYF
.	TRBD1	TRBV10-3	TRBJ1-1	TGTGCCATCAGTGAGGACGGGGTATCCTCAGGGGGCACTGAAGCTTTCTTT	CAISEDGVSSGGTEAFF
many	.	TRBV7-9	TRBJ1-2	TGTGCCAGCAGCTTAGCCCCGGGGCAGAGCTATGGCTACACCTTC	CASSLAPGQSYGYTF
.	TRBD2	TRBV27	TRBJ2-7	TGTGCCAGCAGTGCTAGCGGGAGCTCCTACAAGGAGCAGTACTTC	CASSASGSSYKEQYF
few	.	TRBV18	TRBJ1-1	TGTGCCAGCTCACCACCGGGACGGATAAACACTGAAGCTTTCTTT	CASSPPGRINTEAFF
.	TRBD2	TRBV3-1	TRBJ2-1	TGTGCCAGCAGCCCTAGCGGGGGAAACAATGAGCAGTTCTTC	CASSPSGGNNEQFF
few	.	TRBV20-1	TRBJ2-7	TGCAGTGCTAGAATAAGGAGCGAGCAGTACTTC	CSARIRSEQYF
.	TRBD2	TRBV11-2	TRBJ2-3	TGTGCCAGCAGCTCCAGAAGGTTAGCGGGGGAATCTACCACTAGCACAGATACGCAGTATTTT	CASSSRRLAGESTTSTDTQYF
.	.	TRBV29-1	TRBJ2-3	TGCAGCACCGGGGGGCGGATGATCACAGATACGCAGTATTTT	CSTGGRMITDTQYF
.	.	TRBV20-1	TRBJ1-5	TGCAGTGCTAGAATGGAGGGTGATCAGCCCCAGCATTTT	CSARMEGDQPQHF
few	TRBD2	TRBV5-1	TRBJ2-1	TGCGCCAGCACCGATACTAGCGCCCGCTACAATGAGCAGTTCTTC	CASTDTSARYNEQFF
few	.	TRBV5-8	TRBJ2-1	TGTGCCAGCAGCTTGGGAACCAGCAGGGAGAATGAGCAGTTCTTC	CASSLGTSRENEQFF
.	TRBD1	TRBV6-1	TRBJ2-5	TGTGCCAGCCTCCGGGACAGACAAGAGACCCAGTACTTC	CASLRDRQETQYF